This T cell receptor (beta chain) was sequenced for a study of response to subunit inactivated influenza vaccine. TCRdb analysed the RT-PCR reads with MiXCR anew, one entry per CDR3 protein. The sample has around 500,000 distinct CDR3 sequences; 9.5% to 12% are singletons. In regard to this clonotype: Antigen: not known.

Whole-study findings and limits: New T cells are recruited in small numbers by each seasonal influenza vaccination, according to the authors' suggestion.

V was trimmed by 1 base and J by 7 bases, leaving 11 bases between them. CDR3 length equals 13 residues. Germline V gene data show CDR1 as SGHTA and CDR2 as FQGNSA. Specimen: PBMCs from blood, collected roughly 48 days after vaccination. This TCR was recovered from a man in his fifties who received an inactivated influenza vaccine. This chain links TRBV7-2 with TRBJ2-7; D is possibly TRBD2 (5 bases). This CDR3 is CASSLGPPGEQYF. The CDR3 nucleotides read TGTGCCAGCAGCTTAGGACCCCCGGGGGAGCAGTACTTC.